The sequence of this T cell receptor beta chain was determined in a study of shared clonotypes between healthy human individuals. CD8 cells classed as naive were CD45RO-negative and positively selected for CCR7, excluding terminally differentiated effector memory CD45RA+ cells. Using immunoSEQ multiplex PCR, the repertoire was profiled, and TCRdb retains in-frame clones only, with some absent. The table records some 2.1 million clones, about 95% of them present only once. Germline V gene sequence: CDR1 MNHEY, CDR2 SVGAGI. The CDR3 is made up of 14 amino acids. About this clone: The junction does not match germline at one end; this may be a read error.

The sequenced sample was naive CD8+ T cells sorted from blood. The rearrangement links TRBV6-5 to TRBJ1-5; TRBD1 matches 10 bases. This clonotype was obtained from a man between 18 and 29 years old in good health. Here the CDR3 reads CASSNSDRGLPQHF. DNA of the CDR3: TGTGCCAGCAGTAACTCGGACAGGGGGTTGCCCCAGCATTTT.